This is a list of T cell receptor beta chains from one sample in a study of blood T cells in healthy people across ages. TCRdb re-derived calls from the 5' RACE reads in MiXCR, one entry per CDR3 protein. The sample records roughly 680,000 distinct CDR3 sequences, about 50% being singletons. Sample: blood. The receptors here all came from a woman older than 75 in good health. CDR3s include the opening cysteine and the closing phenylalanine or tryptophan. The D gene is left open where the match is weak. The size entry is marked missing in some rows and otherwise reads once, few, many or a size class.

CDR3nt: TGCGCCAGCAGTGAAGCGGGAGGGAGCACAGATACGCAGTATTTT
CDR3aa: CASSEAGGSTDTQYF
v_gene: TRBV5-1
abundance: -
len: 15
j_gene: TRBJ2-3
d_gene: TRBD2

CDR3nt: TGTGCCAGCAGTCGGGACAGGGGTACTGAAAAACTGTTTTTT
CDR3aa: CASSRDRGTEKLFF
v_gene: TRBV7-2
abundance: -
len: 14
j_gene: TRBJ1-4
d_gene: TRBD1

CDR3nt: TGTGCCAGCAGCTTAGTCGGGGGGGCGGTCAATGAGCAGTTCTTC
CDR3aa: CASSLVGGAVNEQFF
v_gene: TRBV7-9
abundance: few
len: 15
j_gene: TRBJ2-1
d_gene: TRBD2

CDR3nt: TGTGCCAGCAGCCAAGCCAGAGGCGGCTACGAGCAGTACTTC
CDR3aa: CASSQARGGYEQYF
v_gene: TRBV3-1
abundance: few
len: 14
j_gene: TRBJ2-7
d_gene: -

CDR3nt: TGTGCCAGCAGTGAGGGGACGTTCTCCTACAATGAGCAGTTCTTC
CDR3aa: CASSEGTFSYNEQFF
v_gene: TRBV6-1
abundance: -
len: 15
j_gene: TRBJ2-1
d_gene: -

CDR3nt: TGCAGTGCTAGTAAGGATAACAATGAGCAGTTCTTC
CDR3aa: CSASKDNNEQFF
v_gene: TRBV20-1
abundance: once
len: 12
j_gene: TRBJ2-1
d_gene: -

CDR3nt: TGTGCCAGCCTCAAGACAGGGGGCAATGAGCAGTTCTTC
CDR3aa: CASLKTGGNEQFF
v_gene: TRBV11-2
abundance: -
len: 13
j_gene: TRBJ2-1
d_gene: TRBD1

CDR3nt: TGTGCCAGCAGCTTGCGTGGGGCGGGGGCCCAAGCCAAAAACATTCAGTACTTC
CDR3aa: CASSLRGAGAQAKNIQYF
v_gene: TRBV7-2
abundance: many
len: 18
j_gene: TRBJ2-4
d_gene: -

CDR3nt: TGTGCCAGCAGCCATCGTTTTACTAGCGGGAGTCGGCAGTTCTTC
CDR3aa: CASSHRFTSGSRQFF
v_gene: TRBV3-1
abundance: many
len: 15
j_gene: TRBJ2-1
d_gene: TRBD2

CDR3nt: TGCAGTGCCAGTGGACAGGGGAGCACAGATGCGCAGTATTTT
CDR3aa: CSASGQGSTDAQYF
v_gene: TRBV20-1
abundance: once
len: 14
j_gene: TRBJ2-3
d_gene: TRBD1

CDR3nt: TGCAGCGTCGGGACTAGCGGGCCCTACGAGCAGTACTTC
CDR3aa: CSVGTSGPYEQYF
v_gene: TRBV29-1
abundance: many
len: 13
j_gene: TRBJ2-7
d_gene: TRBD2

CDR3nt: TGTGCCAGCAGTTCGGACACGTACAATGAGCAGTACTTC
CDR3aa: CASSSDTYNEQYF
v_gene: TRBV27
abundance: -
len: 13
j_gene: TRBJ2-7
d_gene: -

CDR3nt: TGTGCCAGCAGTCCCCGGACTAGCGGGGGGGGGGACAATGAGCAGTTCTTC
CDR3aa: CASSPRTSGGGDNEQFF
v_gene: TRBV12-3/TRBV12-4
abundance: few
len: 17
j_gene: TRBJ2-1
d_gene: TRBD2

CDR3nt: TGTGCCTGTAGCCAAGAAGGCGGTGGACTACGCACAGATACGCAGTATTTT
CDR3aa: CACSQEGGGLRTDTQYF
v_gene: TRBV3-1
abundance: once
len: 17
j_gene: TRBJ2-3
d_gene: -

CDR3nt: TGTGCCAGCAGAGGACAGAAAAACATTCAGTACTTC
CDR3aa: CASRGQKNIQYF
v_gene: TRBV27
abundance: -
len: 12
j_gene: TRBJ2-4
d_gene: -

CDR3nt: TGTGCCAGCAGTCCTGGGGACTACCCGGCTAGCACAGATACGCAGTATTTT
CDR3aa: CASSPGDYPASTDTQYF
v_gene: TRBV6-6
abundance: -
len: 17
j_gene: TRBJ2-3
d_gene: TRBD2

CDR3nt: TGTGCCAGCAGTGTGGGACAGGGCACCTACGAGCAGTACTTC
CDR3aa: CASSVGQGTYEQYF
v_gene: TRBV9
abundance: many
len: 14
j_gene: TRBJ2-7
d_gene: TRBD1

CDR3nt: TGTGCCTGCAGCCGGAGAATGGAGGGCGGCGAAAAACTGTTTTTT
CDR3aa: CACSRRMEGGEKLFF
v_gene: TRBV7-2
abundance: -
len: 15
j_gene: TRBJ1-4
d_gene: -

CDR3nt: TGTGCCAGCAGCCAAGTACCGGGACTTCAAAACATTCAGTACTTC
CDR3aa: CASSQVPGLQNIQYF
v_gene: TRBV4-2
abundance: few
len: 15
j_gene: TRBJ2-4
d_gene: -

CDR3nt: TGTGCCAGCAGCCCGGGTTGGGCGAACACCGGGGAGCTGTTTTTT
CDR3aa: CASSPGWANTGELFF
v_gene: TRBV27
abundance: -
len: 15
j_gene: TRBJ2-2
d_gene: -

CDR3nt: TGTGCCAGCAGCTTAGACGGGGAACGCTATGGCTACACCTTC
CDR3aa: CASSLDGERYGYTF
v_gene: TRBV7-3
abundance: few
len: 14
j_gene: TRBJ1-2
d_gene: -

CDR3nt: TGTGCCAGCTCAGTGGGACCGTTGAACAATGAGCAGTTCTTC
CDR3aa: CASSVGPLNNEQFF
v_gene: TRBV18
abundance: many
len: 14
j_gene: TRBJ2-1
d_gene: -

CDR3nt: TGTGCCAGCAGTTGGACTAGCGGGGGCCTAGGGGCCCAGTACTTC
CDR3aa: CASSWTSGGLGAQYF
v_gene: TRBV6-5
abundance: -
len: 15
j_gene: TRBJ2-7
d_gene: TRBD2

CDR3nt: TGTGCCAGCACCACAATGTGGACTAGCGGGAGAGACTCCTACAATGAGCAGTTCTTC
CDR3aa: CASTTMWTSGRDSYNEQFF
v_gene: TRBV28
abundance: -
len: 19
j_gene: TRBJ2-1
d_gene: TRBD2

CDR3nt: TGTGCCAGCAACGGGGAGGGTCAGCCCCAGCATTTT
CDR3aa: CASNGEGQPQHF
v_gene: TRBV2
abundance: -
len: 12
j_gene: TRBJ1-5
d_gene: -

CDR3nt: TGTGCCAGCAGTTTTCAAAGGTTCTCCTACGAGCAGTACTTC
CDR3aa: CASSFQRFSYEQYF
v_gene: TRBV27
abundance: -
len: 14
j_gene: TRBJ2-7
d_gene: -

CDR3nt: TGTGCCAGCAGTTACTCGGGACTTTATAACGAGCAGTACTTC
CDR3aa: CASSYSGLYNEQYF
v_gene: TRBV27
abundance: many
len: 14
j_gene: TRBJ2-7
d_gene: -

CDR3nt: TGTGCCAGCACGACGGGGCAAAGCTACACCTTC
CDR3aa: CASTTGQSYTF
v_gene: TRBV12-3/TRBV12-4
abundance: -
len: 11
j_gene: TRBJ1-2
d_gene: -

CDR3nt: TGCGCCAGCAGCTTGGCCGATTACCGACGGGATGAGCAGTTCTTC
CDR3aa: CASSLADYRRDEQFF
v_gene: TRBV5-1
abundance: few
len: 15
j_gene: TRBJ2-1
d_gene: -

CDR3nt: TGCAGCGTTGCGTGGACTCAGGCGAATGAGCAGTTCTTC
CDR3aa: CSVAWTQANEQFF
v_gene: TRBV29-1
abundance: -
len: 13
j_gene: TRBJ2-1
d_gene: -

CDR3nt: TGTGCTAGCAGCCCAGGGGGCTTCAATGAGCAGTTCTTC
CDR3aa: CASSPGGFNEQFF
v_gene: TRBV7-7
abundance: many
len: 13
j_gene: TRBJ2-1
d_gene: TRBD1

CDR3nt: TGTGTCACCAGCGTACTAGCGGGGGGGCAAGAGACCCAGTACTTC
CDR3aa: CVTSVLAGGQETQYF
v_gene: TRBV24-1
abundance: -
len: 15
j_gene: TRBJ2-5
d_gene: TRBD2

CDR3nt: TGTGCCTGGAGTAGGGTCAATGAGCAGTTCTTC
CDR3aa: CAWSRVNEQFF
v_gene: TRBV30
abundance: many
len: 11
j_gene: TRBJ2-1
d_gene: -

CDR3nt: TGTGCCAGCGGCCCCAGGACAGGTGGGGCCAAAAACATTCAGTACTTC
CDR3aa: CASGPRTGGAKNIQYF
v_gene: TRBV28
abundance: -
len: 16
j_gene: TRBJ2-4
d_gene: TRBD1

CDR3nt: TGCAGTGCTAGAGACTGGACAGGGGGCAATGAGCAGTTCTTC
CDR3aa: CSARDWTGGNEQFF
v_gene: TRBV20-1
abundance: few
len: 14
j_gene: TRBJ2-1
d_gene: TRBD1

CDR3nt: TGTGCCAGCAGTTCCCCCGGCGTAGTAGCGGGAGGTAATGAGCAGTTCTTC
CDR3aa: CASSSPGVVAGGNEQFF
v_gene: TRBV7-9
abundance: many
len: 17
j_gene: TRBJ2-1
d_gene: TRBD2

CDR3nt: TGTGCCGGAGGAACAGGCAATCAGCCCCAGCATTTT
CDR3aa: CAGGTGNQPQHF
v_gene: TRBV10-3
abundance: many
len: 12
j_gene: TRBJ1-5
d_gene: -

CDR3nt: TGTGCCAGCAGTTACTCGAACAGGCCTCCCTACAATGAGCAGTTCTTC
CDR3aa: CASSYSNRPPYNEQFF
v_gene: TRBV6-6
abundance: many
len: 16
j_gene: TRBJ2-1
d_gene: -